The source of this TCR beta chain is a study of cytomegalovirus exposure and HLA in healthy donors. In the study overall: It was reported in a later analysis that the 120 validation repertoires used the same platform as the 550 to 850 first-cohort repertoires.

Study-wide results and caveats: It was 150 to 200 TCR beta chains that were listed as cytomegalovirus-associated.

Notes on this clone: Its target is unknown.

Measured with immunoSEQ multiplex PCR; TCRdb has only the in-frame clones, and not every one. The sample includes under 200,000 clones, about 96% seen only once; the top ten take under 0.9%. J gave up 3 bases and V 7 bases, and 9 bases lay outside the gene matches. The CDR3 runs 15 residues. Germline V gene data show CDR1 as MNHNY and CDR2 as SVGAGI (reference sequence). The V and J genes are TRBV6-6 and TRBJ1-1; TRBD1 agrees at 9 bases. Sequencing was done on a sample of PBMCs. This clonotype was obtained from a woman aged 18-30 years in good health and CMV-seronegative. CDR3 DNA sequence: TGTGCCAGCACCTACCTCCGGGACAGGGACACTGAAGCTTTCTTT. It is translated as CASTYLRDRDTEAFF.